The next 16 T cell receptor beta chains were all read from a single sample in a study of cytomegalovirus exposure and HLA in healthy donors. Researchers ran the PCR with 60 Vbeta and 13 Jbeta primers. Clones were read by immunoSEQ multiplex PCR, and TCRdb kept only the in-frame ones, dropping some. The profile shows roughly 150,000 clones, roughly 75% of them singletons. Input material: PBMCs. The receptors here all came from a man aged 25 to 40 in good health.

This sequence joins TRBV18 and TRBJ2-1, with 13 bases matching TRBD2. In germline, CDR1 is KGHSH, CDR2 LQKENI. The CDR3 is 16 residues long. V dropped 5 bases and J dropped 5; count of bases not matched to a gene: 6. The CDR3 DNA reads TGTGCCAGCTCATCCACTAGCGGGAGGGGAAACAATGAGCAGTTCTTC. Protein: CASSSTSGRGNNEQFF.

The rearrangement joins TRBV11-1 to TRBJ2-5, with TRBD2 identical over 11 bases. The assigned J gene may be wrong: the sequence end matches TRBJ2-7 better. This CDR3 has 15 residues. Germline CDR1 reads SGHAT; CDR2 reads FQDESV (reference sequence). The CDR3 is CASSYYSGRGYEQYF. DNA for the CDR3: TGTGCCAGCAGCTATTATAGCGGGAGGGGTTACGAGCAGTACTTC.

The chain has TRBV4-3 and TRBJ2-7, with TRBD2 as a possible D gene (6 bases). Germline V gives CDR1 LGHNA, CDR2 YSLEER. V dropped 5 bases and J dropped 4 bases, with 18 bases sitting between them. The CDR3 consists of 15 residues. CDR3 nucleotides: TGCGCCAGCAGCTCCGCTTTGGGAGGATGGTACGAGCAGTACTTC. This translates into CASSSALGGWYEQYF.

The chain combines TRBV9 with TRBJ2-1, with a weak D call TRBD1 (6 bases). The V gene lost 3 bases and the J gene lost 1 base, with 8 bases spanning the gap. This CDR3 spans 14 amino acids. Germline V CDR1 and CDR2: SGDLS, YYNGEE. CDR3 amino acids: CASSEGGSYNEQFF. For the CDR3, the DNA is TGTGCCAGCAGCGAAGGGGGATCCTACAATGAGCAGTTCTTC. The variable domain in full, completed from reference TRBV9 and TRBJ2-1, reads DSGVTQTPKHLITATGQRVTLRCSPRSGDLSVYWYQQSLDQGLQFLIQYYNGEERAKGNILERFSAQQFPDLHSELNLSSLELGDSALYFCASSEGGSYNEQFFGPGTRLTVL.

This clone has just a few counts. Other DNA sequences from this sample encode an identical CDR3 as well. This sequence joins TRBV30 and TRBJ1-1, with TRBD1 matching 8 bases. The trim removed 5 bases at V and 1 base at J, leaving 0 bases unmatched. The CDR3 runs to 12 residues. The germline V gene has CDR1 GTSNPN and CDR2 SVGIG (reference sequence). The CDR3 nucleotides are TGTGCCTGGGACAGGGGGAACACTGAAGCTTTCTTT. It yields the protein CAWDRGNTEAFF.

This sequence joins TRBV6-5 and TRBJ2-7; 11 bases match TRBD2. V shed 5 bases and J 3 bases; nucleotides not matched to a gene: 6. The CDR3 spans 15 residues. The germline CDR1 and CDR2 sequences are MNHEY and SVGAGI. The CDR3 region has the DNA TGTGCCAGCAGTGTCGGGACTAGCGGTTACTACGAGCAGTACTTC. Amino acid sequence: CASSVGTSGYYEQYF.

This sequence joins TRBV7-2 and TRBJ2-1, with TRBD2 identical over 15 bases. V gave up 3 bases and J gave up 9 bases; unmatched junction bases: 3. The germline CDR1 and CDR2 sequences are SGHTA and FQGNSA. The CDR3 is 15 amino acids. The CDR3: CASSFGLAGGGEQFF. CDR3 DNA sequence: TGTGCCAGCAGCTTCGGACTAGCGGGAGGGGGTGAGCAGTTCTTC.

This chain joins TRBV12-5 and TRBJ2-2; 11 bases match TRBD1. Germline loops: CDR1 LGHNT, CDR2 FRNRAP. V lost 2 bases and J lost 7; bases outside the gene matches: 6. This CDR3 contains 16 residues. The CDR3 sequence: CASGLQGTGGGGELFF. The CDR3 DNA is TGTGCTAGTGGTTTGCAAGGGACAGGGGGAGGCGGGGAGCTGTTTTTT.

J is TRBJ1-3 and V is TRBV28; D possibly corresponds to TRBD1 (5 bases). This CDR3 region has 14 residues. The ends were cut back, 2 bases at V and 3 bases at J, with 8 bases in the middle. Looked up from germline, CDR1 is MDHEN and CDR2 is SYDVKM. This chain's CDR3 is CASSLPTVGNTIYF. The CDR3 DNA is TGTGCCAGCAGTTTACCGACAGTTGGAAACACCATATATTTT.

This rearrangement joins TRBV27 to TRBJ2-1; a weak D match, TRBD1 (5 bases). The V gene's germline CDR1 is MNHEY and CDR2 SMNVEV (reference sequence). This CDR3 region has 12 residues. V lost 4 bases and J 10 bases, leaving 11 bases between the germline ends. This CDR3 is CASSWKGREQFF. CDR3 nucleotides: TGTGCCAGCAGTTGGAAGGGGCGGGAGCAGTTCTTC.

Only one count was recorded for this clone. The chain links TRBV28 to TRBJ2-2; no definite D call. The CDR3 sequence is 12 residues long. Per germline, CDR1 MDHEN and CDR2 SYDVKM. Trimming stripped 7 bases from V and 1 base from J, with 4 bases between. The CDR3 region has the DNA TGTGCCAGCAACAAGAACACCGGGGAGCTGTTTTTT. Its translation is CASNKNTGELFF.

The V call is TRBV11-2, the J call TRBJ2-7, with D possibly matching TRBD2 (5 bases). The germline V gene encodes CDR1 SGHAT and CDR2 FQNNGV. The length of the CDR3 is 15 residues. The V gene lost 5 bases and the J gene lost 2 bases, with 16 bases spanning the gap. CDR3 protein: CASSLPGSKAYEQYF. DNA for the CDR3: TGTGCCAGCAGCCTCCCGGGGAGCAAGGCCTACGAGCAGTACTTC.

The chain carries TRBV29-1 and TRBJ2-1; 12 nucleotides line up with TRBD2. V shed 4 bases and J 9 bases; nucleotides not matched to a gene: 7. The CDR3 extends over 14 amino acids. The germline CDR1 and CDR2 sequences are SQVTM and ANQGSEA. The CDR3 here is CSVVSTSGSREQFF. DNA of the CDR3: TGCAGCGTTGTGTCGACTAGCGGGAGTCGTGAGCAGTTCTTC.

This clone appeared a few times. V and J are TRBV5-1 and TRBJ2-1, with 12 bases matching TRBD1. V shed 3 bases, J shed 7 bases, and the junction held 5 bases outside the gene matches. CDR3 size: 15 residues. Germline CDR1 and CDR2: SGHRS and YFSETQ. In DNA, the CDR3 is TGCGCCAGCAGCTCCCCGGGACAGGGGGCAAATGAGCAGTTCTTC. It codes for CASSSPGQGANEQFF.

This chain joins TRBV6-5 and TRBJ1-2; possible D gene TRBD1, 6 bases. V lost 7 bases, J lost 7 bases, and 22 bases lay in between. The germline gives CDR1 MNHEY, CDR2 SVGAGI. The CDR3 covers 15 residues. The CDR3 here is CASTPADSVVGGYTF. The CDR3 DNA reads as TGTGCCAGCACACCAGCGGACAGTGTAGTAGGTGGCTACACCTTC.

This sequence joins TRBV28 and TRBJ1-1; D ambiguous. Trimming took off 11 bases at V and 3 bases at J, with 22 bases between the two ends. The germline CDR1 and CDR2 sequences are MDHEN and SYDVKM. This CDR3 is 15 amino acids long. The CDR3 reads CAGTKGAGPHTEAFF. The CDR3 region has the DNA TGTGCCGGCACAAAGGGCGCGGGCCCGCACACTGAAGCTTTCTTT.